Many counts were recorded for the clone carrying this TCR beta chain. Its antigen is currently unknown. The data were taken from a study of T-cell reconstitution after alpha-beta-depleted transplantation in children. Regarding the study as a whole: Diversity and T-cell counts at one year after transplant derived mostly from new T cells. For some patients, TCRbeta diversity was high at day 60 because of recipient T cells and thymic progenitors that survived. Reportedly, roughly two months post-transplant, alpha-beta T cells arose from several hundred expanded graft clones.

Trimming at V came to 6 bases and at J to 1 base, leaving 17 bases not matched to a gene. Germline V gene lookup returns CDR1 SQVTM and CDR2 ANQGSEA. The CDR3 length is 17 residues. The authors prepared the TCRbeta library with unique molecular identifiers. From the PCR reads, TCRdb called clonotypes with MiXCR, one entry per CDR3 protein. The data hold 250,000 or so distinct CDR3 sequences, with 7.5% to 9.5% observed a single time. The sequencing here drew on PBMCs, mostly from graft donor cells, taken 180 days after TCRalphabeta/CD19-depleted stem cell transplant. The chain joins TRBV29-1 to TRBJ1-1, with 7 bases that match TRBD1. This TCR was sampled from a male patient aged 10-17 years who had a stem cell transplant for acute lymphoblastic leukemia, so the T cells may come from the graft donor. This chain's CDR3 is CSVKDNRGEMWNTEAFF. CDR3 in DNA: TGCAGCGTGAAAGACAACAGGGGCGAGATGTGGAACACTGAAGCTTTCTTT.